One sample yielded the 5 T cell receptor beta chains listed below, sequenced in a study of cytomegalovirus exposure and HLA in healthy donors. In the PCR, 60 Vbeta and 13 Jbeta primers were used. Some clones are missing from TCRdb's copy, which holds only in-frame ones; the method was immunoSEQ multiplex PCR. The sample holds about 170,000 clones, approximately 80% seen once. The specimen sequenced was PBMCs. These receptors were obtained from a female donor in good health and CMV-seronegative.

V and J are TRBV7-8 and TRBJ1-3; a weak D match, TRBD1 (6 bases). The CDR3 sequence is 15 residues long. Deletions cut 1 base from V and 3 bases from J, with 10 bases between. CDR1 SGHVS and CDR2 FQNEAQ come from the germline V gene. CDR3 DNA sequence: TGTGCCAGCAGCTTAGGAGGGGGAAGTGGAAACACCATATATTTT. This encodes CASSLGGGSGNTIYF.

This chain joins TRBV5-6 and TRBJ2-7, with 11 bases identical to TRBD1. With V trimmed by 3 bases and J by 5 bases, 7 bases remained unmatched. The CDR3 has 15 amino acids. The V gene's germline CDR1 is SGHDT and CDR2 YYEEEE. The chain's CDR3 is CASSSRTGGPHEQYF. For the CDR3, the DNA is TGTGCCAGCAGCTCCCGGACAGGGGGCCCCCACGAGCAGTACTTC. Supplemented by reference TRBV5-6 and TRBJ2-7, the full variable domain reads DAGVTQSPTHLIKTRGQQVTLRCSPKSGHDTVSWYQQALGQGPQFIFQYYEEEERQRGNFPDRFSGHQFPNYSSELNVNALLLGDSALYLCASSSRTGGPHEQYFGPGTRLTVT.

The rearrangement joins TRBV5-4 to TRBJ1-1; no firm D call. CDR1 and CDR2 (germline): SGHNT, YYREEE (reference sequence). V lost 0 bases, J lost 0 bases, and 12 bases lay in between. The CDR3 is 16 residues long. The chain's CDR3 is CASSLGGLLLNTEAFF. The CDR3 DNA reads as TGTGCCAGCAGCTTGGGAGGGCTCCTTTTGAACACTGAAGCTTTCTTT.

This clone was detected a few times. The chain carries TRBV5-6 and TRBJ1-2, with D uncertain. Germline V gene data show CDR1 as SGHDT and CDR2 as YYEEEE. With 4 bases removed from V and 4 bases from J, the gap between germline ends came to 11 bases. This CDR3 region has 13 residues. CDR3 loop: CASSPVGVYGYTF. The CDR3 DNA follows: TGTGCCAGCAGCCCCGTAGGAGTCTATGGCTACACCTTC. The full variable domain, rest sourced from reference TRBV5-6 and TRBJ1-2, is DAGVTQSPTHLIKTRGQQVTLRCSPKSGHDTVSWYQQALGQGPQFIFQYYEEEERQRGNFPDRFSGHQFPNYSSELNVNALLLGDSALYLCASSPVGVYGYTFGSGTRLTVV.

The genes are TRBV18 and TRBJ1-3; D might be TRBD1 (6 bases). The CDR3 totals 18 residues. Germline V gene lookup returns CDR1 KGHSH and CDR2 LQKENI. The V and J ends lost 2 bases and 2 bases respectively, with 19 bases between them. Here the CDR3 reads CASSPYRVGQSTGNTIYF. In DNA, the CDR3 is TGTGCCAGCTCACCATACCGAGTCGGACAGTCGACTGGAAACACCATATATTTT.